These 23 T cell receptor beta chains share one sample of origin, sequenced in a study of molecular identifiers for immune sequencing clone quantification. TCRdb passed the PCR reads through MiXCR, listing each CDR3 protein once. The sample carries 400,000 to 600,000 distinct CDR3 sequences, about a fifth recorded once. Material: naive CD8+ T cells from blood, with Jurkat cell RNA spiked in. The subset is: FACS-sorted CD8+CD4-CCR7+CD45RA+ naive T cells. These TCRs come from a human donor in good health. Some libraries in this study had Jurkat cell RNA spiked in.

In nucleotides, the CDR3 is TGTGCCAGCAGTGATTGGACCGTCCCGCCCTATGGCTACACCTTC. The encoded protein is CASSDWTVPPYGYTF. The rearrangement uses TRBV11-2 and TRBJ1-2, with D uncertain. V lost 6 bases and J 4 bases, leaving 18 bases between the germline ends. Germline CDR1 and CDR2: SGHAT and FQNNGV. CDR3 length equals 15 residues. Together with reference TRBV11-2 and TRBJ1-2, the CDR3 gives the full variable domain: EAGVAQSPRYKIIEKRQSVAFWCNPISGHATLYWYQQILGQGPKLLIQFQNNGVVDDSQLPKDRFSAERLKGVDSTLKIQPAKLEDSAVYLCASSDWTVPPYGYTFGSGTRLTVV.

To note about this clonotype: A junction end diverges from the germline sequence, so it may reflect a read error. The chain recombines TRBV3-1 with TRBJ2-7; D is unresolved. Germline V gives CDR1 LGHDT, CDR2 YNNKEL (reference sequence). The CDR3 is 13 amino acids. The CDR3 bases are TGTGCCAGCGGCCAAGTTATAGCCTACGAGCAGTACTTC. Its translation: CASGQVIAYEQYF.

V usage is TRBV2 and J usage is TRBJ1-1, with D unclear. Germline CDR1 SNHLY, CDR2 FYNNEI. The germline V and J ends were trimmed by 6 bases and 4 bases, with 9 bases remaining between them. CDR3 length equals 12 residues. The CDR3 DNA sequence: TGTGCCAGCAGGTGGGTGGGCACTGAAGCTTTCTTT. Protein: CASRWVGTEAFF.

In its sample, this clonotype was seen a few times. The chain has TRBV5-1 and TRBJ1-1; a possible D gene is TRBD1 (5 bases). In germline, CDR1 is SGHRS, CDR2 YFSETQ. The CDR3 loop spans 15 amino acids. Trimming took off 0 bases at V and 3 bases at J, with 12 bases between the two ends. This chain's CDR3 is CASSLGWGRDTEAFF. The CDR3 DNA sequence: TGCGCCAGCAGCTTGGGTTGGGGACGCGACACTGAAGCTTTCTTT.

The rearrangement uses TRBV24-1 and TRBJ2-1, with D possibly TRBD1 on 5 matching bases. The CDR3 is 15 amino acids. V was pared by 4 bases and J by 5 bases, with 14 bases between. Germline V lookup: CDR1 KGHDR, CDR2 SFDVKD. The CDR3 sequence: CATSEQGPTNNEQFF. In nucleotides, the CDR3 is TGTGCCACCAGTGAGCAGGGTCCGACCAACAATGAGCAGTTCTTC.

At least ten counts were recorded for this clonotype. The chain combines TRBV27 with TRBJ1-5, with no clear D. The CDR3 contains 13 residues. With 1 base removed from V and 5 bases from J, the gap between germline ends came to 6 bases. Germline V gene data show CDR1 as MNHEY and CDR2 as SMNVEV (reference sequence). CDR3 region: CASSLLADQPQHF. CDR3 nucleotide sequence: TGTGCCAGCAGTTTATTGGCCGATCAGCCCCAGCATTTT.

The CDR3 is CAIRGGGASGPDTQYF. In DNA, the CDR3 is TGTGCCATCAGGGGGGGTGGGGCTAGCGGTCCAGATACGCAGTATTTT. The genes are TRBV10-3 and TRBJ2-3; 7 bases are shared with TRBD2. Germline lookup yields CDR1 ENHRY and CDR2 SYGVKD. CDR3 length: 16 amino acids. V was pared by 6 bases and J by 4 bases, with 13 bases of the junction left unmatched.

Many counts were recorded for this clonotype. The chain couples TRBV5-8 to TRBJ2-7; D remains unclear. The CDR3 is 12 residues long. V lost 4 bases and J lost 3, with 8 bases in between. The V gene's germline CDR1 is SGHTS and CDR2 YDEGEE. CDR3 sequence (DNA): TGTGCCAGCAGCCAGCGACGCTACGAGCAGTACTTC. Amino acid sequence: CASSQRRYEQYF.

The chain uses TRBV5-6 and TRBJ1-2, with D perhaps matching TRBD1 (5 bases). V was clipped by 0 bases and J by 0 bases, with 9 bases between them. Looked up from germline, CDR1 is SGHDT and CDR2 is YYEEEE. The CDR3 totals 15 residues. The CDR3 sequence is CASSLEGVANYGYTF. The CDR3, as DNA: TGTGCCAGCAGCTTGGAAGGGGTAGCTAACTATGGCTACACCTTC.

At least ten counts were recorded for this clonotype. The CDR3 sequence: CASSFSGRATIDTQYF. CDR3 sequence (DNA): TGTGCCAGCAGCTTTAGCGGGAGGGCCACGATAGATACGCAGTATTTT. The V and J genes are TRBV7-2 and TRBJ2-3; TRBD2 agrees at 11 bases. Germline V gene data show CDR1 as SGHTA and CDR2 as FQGNSA. The ends lost 3 bases at V and 5 bases at J; junction bases unmatched: 7. The CDR3 spans 16 residues.

J is TRBJ2-3 and V is TRBV7-9; 8 bases are a match to TRBD1. V lost 5 bases to trimming and J lost 3 bases; unmatched junction nucleotides: 1. CDR1 is SEHNR, CDR2 FQNEAQ, per germline (reference sequence). CDR3 length: 13 amino acids. CDR3 DNA sequence: TGTGCCAGCAGCCACAGGGGGACAGATACGCAGTATTTT. Amino acid sequence: CASSHRGTDTQYF.

This clonotype has a count of ten or more. The J gene is TRBJ2-3, the V gene TRBV7-9, with 11 bases matching TRBD1. The CDR3 extends over 16 amino acids. Trimming cost V 7 bases and J 2 bases; bases outside gene matches: 8. Germline CDR1 reads SEHNR; CDR2 reads FQNEAQ (reference sequence). CDR3 protein: CASTPGTGGYTDTQYF. The CDR3 DNA sequence: TGTGCCAGCACCCCCGGGACAGGGGGTTACACAGATACGCAGTATTTT.

CDR3 loop: CASSYAGAGKTYEQYF. In DNA form, the CDR3 reads TGTGCCAGTAGCTACGCCGGGGCAGGGAAGACCTACGAGCAGTACTTC. V is TRBV19 and J is TRBJ2-7; D tentatively reads TRBD1 or TRBD2 (5 bases each). The CDR3 length is 16 residues. Trimming cost V 6 bases and J 2 bases, with 20 bases left between them. Germline V gene lookup returns CDR1 LNHDA and CDR2 SQIVND (reference sequence).

V is TRBV18 and J is TRBJ2-7; D gene unclear. This CDR3 spans 15 amino acids. Germline loops: CDR1 KGHSH, CDR2 LQKENI. Deletions cut 0 bases from V and 3 bases from J, with 12 bases between. The CDR3 nucleotides read TGTGCCAGCTCACCACCGAGGACGGACCGCTACGAGCAGTACTTC. It codes for CASSPPRTDRYEQYF.

In its sample, this clonotype was seen many times. V is TRBV4-3 and J is TRBJ1-1; D unclear. This CDR3 comprises 11 residues. The germline V and J ends were trimmed by 1 base and 10 bases, with 7 bases remaining between them. CDR1 and CDR2 from the germline V gene are LGHNA and YSLEER. The DNA for the CDR3 is TGCGCCAGCAGCCAAGGGGCAGGAGCTTTCTTT. Translated: CASSQGAGAFF.

The chain couples TRBV7-2 to TRBJ2-1, with 9 bases lining up with TRBD2. This CDR3 has 15 amino acids. Trimming cost V 4 bases and J 2 bases; bases outside gene matches: 3. Germline V lookup: CDR1 SGHTA, CDR2 FQGNSA. The CDR3 spells CASSWRGGPYNEQFF. CDR3 bases: TGTGCCAGCAGCTGGCGGGGGGGCCCCTACAATGAGCAGTTCTTC. Using reference TRBV7-2 and TRBJ2-1 for the parts outside the CDR3, the full variable domain is GAGVSQSPSNKVTEKGKDVELRCDPISGHTALYWYRQSLGQGLEFLIYFQGNSAPDKSGLPSDRFSAERTGGSVSTLTIQRTQQEDSAVYLCASSWRGGPYNEQFFGPGTRLTVL.

This clonotype was seen a few times. This chain joins TRBV7-9 and TRBJ1-5; D ambiguous. The CDR3 spans 18 residues. Trimming left V 4 bases short and J 0 bases short, with 19 bases between. CDR1 and CDR2 (germline): SEHNR, FQNEAQ (reference sequence). The CDR3 DNA follows: TGTGCCAGCAGCTCCTCCAGGATGGGTTACGATAGCAATCAGCCCCAGCATTTT. Protein: CASSSSRMGYDSNQPQHF.

Only a few counts were recorded for this clonotype. This chain connects TRBV20-1 to TRBJ1-2, with D uncertain. From germline, CDR1 is DFQATT and CDR2 SNEGSKA (reference sequence). Trimming shortened V by 0 bases and J by 5 bases, and 25 bases separated the two germline ends. This CDR3 comprises 18 residues. The CDR3 is CSARDLGYGSLQEYGYTF. The CDR3 nucleotides read TGCAGTGCTAGAGATCTAGGGTACGGATCGCTCCAAGAATATGGCTACACCTTC.

This clonotype was counted only a few times. The chain couples TRBV3-1 to TRBJ2-7; the D is unclear. Germline V gene sequence: CDR1 LGHDT, CDR2 YNNKEL (reference sequence). V was trimmed by 0 bases and J by 5 bases, leaving 5 bases between them. The CDR3 totals 12 residues. This CDR3 reads CASSQDLDEQYF. In DNA form, the CDR3 reads TGTGCCAGCAGCCAAGATCTCGACGAGCAGTACTTC.

This clonotype was recorded a few times. The chain joins TRBV11-2 to TRBJ1-2; D unresolved. V was trimmed by 0 bases and J by 1 base, leaving 12 bases between them. The germline CDR1 and CDR2 sequences are SGHAT and FQNNGV. The CDR3 runs to 16 residues. The CDR3 region has the DNA TGTGCCAGCAGCTTAGATAATCCCGGGGTTAACTATGGCTACACCTTC. Its protein product is CASSLDNPGVNYGYTF.

This chain uses TRBV4-1 with TRBJ2-5; D is possibly TRBD2 (5 bases). The CDR3 length is 15 residues. Germline V lookup: CDR1 MGHRA, CDR2 YSYEKL. The V end was cut by 1 base, the J end by 7 bases, with 16 bases between. Here the CDR3 DNA reads TGCGCCAGCAGCCAAGTATTGAGCGGAAAGGGGACCCAGTACTTC. Translating gives CASSQVLSGKGTQYF.

The chain combines TRBV6-2 or TRBV6-3 with TRBJ2-1; 9 bases line up with TRBD2. The germline V gene encodes CDR1 MNHEY and CDR2 SVGEGT. V was clipped by 2 bases and J by 5 bases; unmatched bases: 7. This CDR3 spans 16 amino acids. The CDR3 coding sequence is TGTGCCAGCAGTTACCTAGCGGGGAGTGGGAACAATGAGCAGTTCTTC. Residues: CASSYLAGSGNNEQFF.

The J gene is TRBJ2-2, the V gene TRBV3-1; D gene uncertain. The V gene's germline CDR1 is LGHDT and CDR2 YNNKEL (reference sequence). Trimming removed 0 bases at V and 5 bases at J, with 10 bases between. This CDR3 is 15 amino acids long. CDR3 loop: CASSQDTSGTGELFF. CDR3 DNA: TGTGCCAGCAGCCAAGATACCAGTGGGACCGGGGAGCTGTTTTTT.